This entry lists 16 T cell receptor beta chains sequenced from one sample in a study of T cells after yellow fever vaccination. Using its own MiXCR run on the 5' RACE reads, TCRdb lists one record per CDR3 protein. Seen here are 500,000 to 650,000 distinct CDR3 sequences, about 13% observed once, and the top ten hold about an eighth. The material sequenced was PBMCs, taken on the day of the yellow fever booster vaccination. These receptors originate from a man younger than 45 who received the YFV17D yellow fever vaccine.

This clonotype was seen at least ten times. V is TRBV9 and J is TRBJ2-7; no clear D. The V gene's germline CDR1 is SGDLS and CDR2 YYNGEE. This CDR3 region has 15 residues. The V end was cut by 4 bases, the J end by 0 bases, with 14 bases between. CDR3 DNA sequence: TGTGCCAGCAGCCCAGGTGGACGATTCTCCTACGAGCAGTACTTC. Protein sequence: CASSPGGRFSYEQYF.

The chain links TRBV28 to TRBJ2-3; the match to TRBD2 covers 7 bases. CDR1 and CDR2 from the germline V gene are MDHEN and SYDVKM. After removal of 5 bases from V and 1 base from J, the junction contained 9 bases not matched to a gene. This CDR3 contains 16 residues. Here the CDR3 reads CASSPSWGGGTDTQYF. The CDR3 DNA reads TGTGCCAGCAGTCCCAGCTGGGGAGGGGGCACAGATACGCAGTATTTT.

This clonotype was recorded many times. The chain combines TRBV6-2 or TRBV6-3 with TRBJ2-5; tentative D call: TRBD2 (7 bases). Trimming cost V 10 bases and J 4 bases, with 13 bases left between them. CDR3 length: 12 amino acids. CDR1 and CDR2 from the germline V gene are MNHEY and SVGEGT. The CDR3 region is CATRGGGETQYF. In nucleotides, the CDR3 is TGTGCCACCCGCGGGGGCGGAGAGACCCAGTACTTC.

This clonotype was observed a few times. CDR3 in amino acids: CASSQSKTGRPLETQYF. The CDR3 coding sequence is TGCGCCAGCAGTCAATCGAAGACAGGACGGCCTCTGGAGACCCAGTACTTC. The chain couples TRBV23-1 to TRBJ2-5, with a weak D call TRBD1 (6 bases). TRBV23-1 is classed as an ORF, of uncertain function. The CDR3 length is 17 residues. Between the trimmed V and J ends, which lost 0 bases and 5 bases, there was a span of 19 bases.

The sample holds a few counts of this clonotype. CDR3 sequence reads: CASSRTGASSYEQYF. CDR3 coding DNA: TGTGCCAGCAGCAGGACAGGGGCGAGCTCCTACGAGCAGTACTTC. The J gene is TRBJ2-7, the V gene TRBV7-2; 9 bases are a match to TRBD1. Germline-derived CDR1 and CDR2 are SGHTA and FQGNSA. J was trimmed by 0 bases and V by 5 bases; bases with no gene match: 5. The CDR3 length is 15 residues.

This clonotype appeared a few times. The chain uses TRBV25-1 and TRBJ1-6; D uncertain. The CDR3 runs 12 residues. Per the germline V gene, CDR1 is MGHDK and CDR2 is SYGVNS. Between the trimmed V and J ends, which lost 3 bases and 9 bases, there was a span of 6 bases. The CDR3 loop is CASSEIGSPLHF. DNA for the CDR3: TGTGCCAGCAGTGAGATTGGTTCACCCCTCCACTTT.

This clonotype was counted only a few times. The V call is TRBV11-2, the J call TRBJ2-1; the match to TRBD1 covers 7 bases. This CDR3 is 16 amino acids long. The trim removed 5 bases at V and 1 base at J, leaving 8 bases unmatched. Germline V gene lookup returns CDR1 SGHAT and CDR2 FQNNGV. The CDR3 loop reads CASSHWDSRSYNEQFF. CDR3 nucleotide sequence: TGTGCCAGCAGCCATTGGGACAGTAGATCCTACAATGAGCAGTTCTTC.

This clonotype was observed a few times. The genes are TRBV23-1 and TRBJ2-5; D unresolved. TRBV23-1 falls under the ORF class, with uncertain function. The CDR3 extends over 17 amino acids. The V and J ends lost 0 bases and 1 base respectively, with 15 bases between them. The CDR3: CASSQSPRPGPQETQYF. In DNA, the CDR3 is TGCGCCAGCAGTCAATCGCCGAGACCGGGCCCCCAAGAGACCCAGTACTTC.

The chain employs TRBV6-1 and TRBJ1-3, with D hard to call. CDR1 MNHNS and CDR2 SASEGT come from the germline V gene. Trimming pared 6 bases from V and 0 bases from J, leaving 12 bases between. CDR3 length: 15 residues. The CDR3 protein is CASRGGHSSGNTIYF. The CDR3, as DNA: TGTGCCAGCAGAGGTGGTCATTCCTCTGGAAACACCATATATTTT.

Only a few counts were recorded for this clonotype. CDR3 amino acids: CASSPSGWETQYF. Here the CDR3 DNA reads TGTGCCAGCAGTCCTAGCGGATGGGAGACCCAGTACTTC. The chain joins TRBV6-1 to TRBJ2-5, with TRBD2 matching 7 bases. Germline V lookup: CDR1 MNHNS, CDR2 SASEGT. The junction had 5 bases not matched to a gene; V was cut back by 5 bases and J by 5 bases. The CDR3 sequence is 13 residues long.

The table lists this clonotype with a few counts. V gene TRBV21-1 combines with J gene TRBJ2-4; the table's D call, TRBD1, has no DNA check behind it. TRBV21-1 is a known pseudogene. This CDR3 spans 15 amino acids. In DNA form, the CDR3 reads TGTGCCAGCAGCACCCGGTGGCGAGCCAAAAACATTCAGTACTTC. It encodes CASSTRWRAKNIQYF.

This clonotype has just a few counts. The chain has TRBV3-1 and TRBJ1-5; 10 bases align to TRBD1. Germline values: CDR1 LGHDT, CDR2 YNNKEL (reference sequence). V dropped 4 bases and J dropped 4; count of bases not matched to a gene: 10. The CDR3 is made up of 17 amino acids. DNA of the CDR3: TGTGCCAGCAGCCCCCGTCTGGACAGGGGGGGAAATCAGCCCCAGCATTTT. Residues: CASSPRLDRGGNQPQHF.

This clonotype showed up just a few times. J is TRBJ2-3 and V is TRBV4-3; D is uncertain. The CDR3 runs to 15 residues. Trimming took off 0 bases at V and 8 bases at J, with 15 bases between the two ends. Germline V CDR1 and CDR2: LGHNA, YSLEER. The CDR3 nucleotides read TGCGCCAGCAGCCAAGATCACAAAAGCTGGACTACGCAGTATTTT. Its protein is CASSQDHKSWTTQYF.

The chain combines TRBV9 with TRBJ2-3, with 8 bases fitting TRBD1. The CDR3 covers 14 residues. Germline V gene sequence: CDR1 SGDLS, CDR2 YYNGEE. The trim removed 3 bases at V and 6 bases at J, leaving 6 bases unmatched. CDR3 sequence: CASSATGAGDTQYF. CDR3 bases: TGTGCCAGCAGCGCGACAGGGGCTGGGGATACGCAGTATTTT.

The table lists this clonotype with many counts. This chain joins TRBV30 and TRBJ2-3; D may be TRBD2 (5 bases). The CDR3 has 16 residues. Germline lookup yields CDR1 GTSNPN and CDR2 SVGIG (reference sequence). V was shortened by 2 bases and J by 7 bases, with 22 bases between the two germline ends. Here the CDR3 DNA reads TGTGCCTGGAGTAATGGTCAGCGGACGGTCACGAATACGCAGTATTTT. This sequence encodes CAWSNGQRTVTNTQYF.

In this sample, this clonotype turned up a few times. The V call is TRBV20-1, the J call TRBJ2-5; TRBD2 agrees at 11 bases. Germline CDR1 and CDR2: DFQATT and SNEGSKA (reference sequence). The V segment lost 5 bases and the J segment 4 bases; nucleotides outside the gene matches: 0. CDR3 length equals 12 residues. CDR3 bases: TGCAGTGCTGGGACTAGCGGAGAGACCCAGTACTTC. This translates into CSAGTSGETQYF.